This entry features one T cell receptor beta chain sequence. An end of the junction differs from the germline gene, which may be a read error. Germline CDR1 and CDR2: MNHEY and SMNVEV (reference sequence). The CDR3 extends over 15 amino acids. Template material for amplifying TCR beta CDR3 regions consisted of RNA transcripts. First-round RT-PCR with HTBI primers amplified the TCR CDR3 region. TCRdb ran MiXCR on the multiplex PCR reads and lists one entry per CDR3 protein. The table has approximately 740,000 distinct CDR3 sequences, 14% seen once. The data were obtained in a study of T cells in Graves' hyperthyroidism and ophthalmopathy.

Sequenced input: blood. This clonotype was obtained from a woman between 18 and 29 years old with Graves' hyperthyroidism. V gene TRBV27 combines with J gene TRBJ2-2, with D tentatively TRBD1 or TRBD2 (5 bases each). The CDR3 is CASSSTGGGTGEPFF. The DNA of the CDR3 is TGTGCCAGCAGTTCCACAGGTGGGGGTACCGGGGAGCCGTTTTTT.